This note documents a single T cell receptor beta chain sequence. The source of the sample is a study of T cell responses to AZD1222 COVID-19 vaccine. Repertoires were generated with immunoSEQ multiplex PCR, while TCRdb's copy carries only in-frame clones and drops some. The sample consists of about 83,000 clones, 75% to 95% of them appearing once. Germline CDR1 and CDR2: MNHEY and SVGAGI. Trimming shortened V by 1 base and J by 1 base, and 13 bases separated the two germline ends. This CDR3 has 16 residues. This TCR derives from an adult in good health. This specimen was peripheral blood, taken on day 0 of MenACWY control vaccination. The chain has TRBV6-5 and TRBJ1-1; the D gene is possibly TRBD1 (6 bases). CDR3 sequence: CASSYFGRGENTEAFF. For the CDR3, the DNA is TGTGCCAGCAGTTACTTCGGTAGGGGGGAGAACACTGAAGCTTTCTTT.